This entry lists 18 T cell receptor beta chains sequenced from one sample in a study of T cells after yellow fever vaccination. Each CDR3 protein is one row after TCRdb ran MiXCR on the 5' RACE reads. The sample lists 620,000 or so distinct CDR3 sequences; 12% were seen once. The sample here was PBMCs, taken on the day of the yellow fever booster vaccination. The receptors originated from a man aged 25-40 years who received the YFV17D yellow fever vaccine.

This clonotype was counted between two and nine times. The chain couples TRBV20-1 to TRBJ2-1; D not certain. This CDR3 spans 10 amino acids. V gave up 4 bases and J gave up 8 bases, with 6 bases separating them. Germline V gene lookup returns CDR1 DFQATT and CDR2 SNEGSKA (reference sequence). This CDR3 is CSATPDEQFF. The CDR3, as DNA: TGCAGTGCTACCCCCGATGAGCAGTTCTTC.

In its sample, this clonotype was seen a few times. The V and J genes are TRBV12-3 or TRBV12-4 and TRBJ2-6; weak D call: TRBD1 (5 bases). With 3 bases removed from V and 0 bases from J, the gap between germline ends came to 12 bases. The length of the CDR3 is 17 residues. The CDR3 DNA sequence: TGTGCCAGCAGTTTGGTAGGGGTTGCCTCTGGGGCCAACGTCCTGACTTTC. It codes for CASSLVGVASGANVLTF.

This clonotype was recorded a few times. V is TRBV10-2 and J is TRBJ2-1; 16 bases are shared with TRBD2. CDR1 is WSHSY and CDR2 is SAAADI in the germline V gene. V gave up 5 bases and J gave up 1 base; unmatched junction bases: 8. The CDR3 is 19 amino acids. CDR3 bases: TGCGCCAGCAGTACCGGGACTAGCGGGAGGGAAAGGTCCTACAATGAGCAGTTCTTC. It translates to CASSTGTSGRERSYNEQFF.

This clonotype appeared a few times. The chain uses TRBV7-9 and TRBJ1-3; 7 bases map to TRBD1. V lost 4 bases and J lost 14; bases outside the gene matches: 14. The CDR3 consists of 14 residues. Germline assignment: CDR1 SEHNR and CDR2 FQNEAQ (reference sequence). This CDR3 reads CASSSGTAKAVLYF. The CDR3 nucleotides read TGTGCCAGCAGCTCTGGGACAGCCAAGGCCGTACTATATTTT.

The CDR3: CSARDPVRSSYEQYF. CDR3 DNA sequence: TGCAGTGCTAGAGATCCCGTGAGGAGCTCCTACGAGCAGTACTTC. The V call is TRBV20-1, the J call TRBJ2-7; D remains ambiguous. V lost 0 bases and J lost 0, with 12 bases in between. This CDR3 has 15 amino acids. Germline values: CDR1 DFQATT, CDR2 SNEGSKA (reference sequence).

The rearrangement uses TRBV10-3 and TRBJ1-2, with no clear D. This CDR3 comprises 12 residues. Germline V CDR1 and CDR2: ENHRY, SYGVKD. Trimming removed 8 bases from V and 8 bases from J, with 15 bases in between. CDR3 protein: CAIGGFRGGYTF. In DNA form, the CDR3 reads TGTGCCATCGGTGGATTCCGAGGCGGCTACACCTTC.

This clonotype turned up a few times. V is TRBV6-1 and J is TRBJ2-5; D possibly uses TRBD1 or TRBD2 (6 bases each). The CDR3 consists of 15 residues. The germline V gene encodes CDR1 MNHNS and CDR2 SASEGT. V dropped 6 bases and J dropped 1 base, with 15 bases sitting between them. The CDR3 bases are TGTGCCAGCAGCCCCGGGGGCGCGGTCCAAGAGACCCAGTACTTC. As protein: CASSPGGAVQETQYF.

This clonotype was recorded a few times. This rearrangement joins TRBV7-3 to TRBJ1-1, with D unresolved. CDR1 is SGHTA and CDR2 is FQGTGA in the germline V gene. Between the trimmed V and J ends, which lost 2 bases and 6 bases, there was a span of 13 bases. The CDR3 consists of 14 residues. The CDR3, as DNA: TGTGCCAGCAGCTTATTGGGTTACGGGGCTGAAGCTTTCTTT. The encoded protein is CASSLLGYGAEAFF. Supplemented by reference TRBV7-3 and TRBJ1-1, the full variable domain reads GAGVSQTPSNKVTEKGKYVELRCDPISGHTALYWYRQSLGQGPEFLIYFQGTGAADDSGLPNDRFFAVRPEGSVSTLKIQRTERGDSAVYLCASSLLGYGAEAFFGQGTRLTVV.

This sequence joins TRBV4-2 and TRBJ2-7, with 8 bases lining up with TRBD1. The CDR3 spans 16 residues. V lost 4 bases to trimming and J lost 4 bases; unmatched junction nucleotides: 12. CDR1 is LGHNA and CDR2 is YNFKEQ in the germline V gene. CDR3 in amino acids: CASSPRQGSSRYEQYF. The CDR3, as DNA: TGTGCCAGCAGCCCCCGACAGGGGAGTAGTAGGTACGAGCAGTACTTC.

This CDR3 is CASSLERPGINQPQHF. CDR3 DNA sequence: TGTGCCAGCAGCTTAGAGCGGCCGGGGATCAACCAGCCCCAGCATTTT. The rearrangement joins TRBV7-8 to TRBJ1-5; no clear D gene. V was shortened by 1 base and J by 7 bases, with 17 bases between the two germline ends. Germline V gives CDR1 SGHVS, CDR2 FQNEAQ. CDR3 size: 16 residues. The full variable domain, completed using reference TRBV7-8 and TRBJ1-5, is GAGVSQSPRYKVAKRGQDVALRCDPISGHVSLFWYQQALGQGPEFLTYFQNEAQLDKSGLPSDRFFAERPEGSVSTLKIQRTQQEDSAVYLCASSLERPGINQPQHFGDGTRLSIL.

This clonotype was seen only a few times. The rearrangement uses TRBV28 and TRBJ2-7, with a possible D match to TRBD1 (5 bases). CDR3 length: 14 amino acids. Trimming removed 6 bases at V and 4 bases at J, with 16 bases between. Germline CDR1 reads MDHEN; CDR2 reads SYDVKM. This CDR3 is CASRQEGASYEQYF. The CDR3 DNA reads TGTGCCAGCAGACAGGAAGGGGCCTCATACGAGCAGTACTTC.

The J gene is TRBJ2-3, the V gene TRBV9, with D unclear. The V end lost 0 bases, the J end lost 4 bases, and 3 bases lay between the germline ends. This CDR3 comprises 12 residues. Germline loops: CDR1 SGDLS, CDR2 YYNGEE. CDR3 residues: CASSVASDTQYF. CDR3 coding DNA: TGTGCCAGCAGCGTAGCGTCAGATACGCAGTATTTT.

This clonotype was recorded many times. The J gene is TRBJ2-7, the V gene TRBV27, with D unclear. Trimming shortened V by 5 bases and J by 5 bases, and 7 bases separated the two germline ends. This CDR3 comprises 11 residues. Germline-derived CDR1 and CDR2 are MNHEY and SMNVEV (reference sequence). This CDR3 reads CASSAINEQYF. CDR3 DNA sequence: TGTGCCAGCAGTGCCATAAACGAGCAGTACTTC.

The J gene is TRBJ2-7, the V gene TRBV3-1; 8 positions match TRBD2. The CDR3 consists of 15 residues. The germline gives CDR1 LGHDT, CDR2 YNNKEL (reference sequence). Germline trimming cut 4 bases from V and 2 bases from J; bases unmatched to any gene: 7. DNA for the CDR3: TGTGCCAGCAGCCCAAGTAGCGGGACCCCCTACGAGCAGTACTTC. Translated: CASSPSSGTPYEQYF.

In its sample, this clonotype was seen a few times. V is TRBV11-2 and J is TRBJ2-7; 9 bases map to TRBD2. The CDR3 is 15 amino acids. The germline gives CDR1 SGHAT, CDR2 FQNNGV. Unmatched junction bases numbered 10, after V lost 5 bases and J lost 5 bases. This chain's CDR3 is CASSRLAGARDEQYF. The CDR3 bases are TGTGCCAGCAGCAGATTAGCGGGAGCACGAGACGAGCAGTACTTC.

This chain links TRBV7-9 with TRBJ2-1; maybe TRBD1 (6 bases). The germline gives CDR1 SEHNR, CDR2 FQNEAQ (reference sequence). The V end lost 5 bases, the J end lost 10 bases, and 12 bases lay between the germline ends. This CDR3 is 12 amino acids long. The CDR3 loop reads CASSHAQGEQFF. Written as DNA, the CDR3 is TGTGCCAGCAGCCATGCCCAGGGGGAGCAGTTCTTC.

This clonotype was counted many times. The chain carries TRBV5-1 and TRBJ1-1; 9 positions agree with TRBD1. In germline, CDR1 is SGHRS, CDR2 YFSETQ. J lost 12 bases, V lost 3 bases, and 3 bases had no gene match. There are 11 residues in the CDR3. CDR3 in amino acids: CASSSGQGPFF. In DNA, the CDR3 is TGCGCCAGCAGCTCGGGACAGGGACCTTTCTTT.

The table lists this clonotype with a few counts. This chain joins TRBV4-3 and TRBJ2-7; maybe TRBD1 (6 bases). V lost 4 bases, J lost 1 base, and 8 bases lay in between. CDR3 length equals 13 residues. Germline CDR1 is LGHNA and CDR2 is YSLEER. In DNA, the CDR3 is TGCGCCAGCAGCCGAGGACAGTCCTACGAGCAGTACTTC. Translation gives CASSRGQSYEQYF.